Each of the 26 T cell receptor beta chains below was sequenced from the same sample in a study of technical replicates of blood from a handful of donors. This table comes from immunoSEQ multiplex PCR, and its TCRdb copy is limited to in-frame clones, with some not included. The sample carries around 60,000 clones, 92% recorded once. The material sequenced was PBMCs. The receptor source for this set is a human donor in good health. Some clones in this sample may be carry-over from other donors' samples.

CDR3 DNA: TGCGCCAGCAGCCCGAGCTACTACAATGAGCAGTTCTTC. Its protein product is CASSPSYYNEQFF. The chain links TRBV4-3 to TRBJ2-1; D gene uncertain. Trimming took 4 bases from V and 3 from J, leaving 7 bases between them. Germline V lookup: CDR1 LGHNA, CDR2 YSLEER. CDR3 length: 13 residues.

The V gene is TRBV12-5, the J gene TRBJ2-2; D not certain. The CDR3 extends over 14 amino acids. V lost 5 bases and J 0 bases, leaving 7 bases between the germline ends. Germline CDR1 LGHNT, CDR2 FRNRAP. The CDR3, as DNA: TGTGCTAGTGGTCTATCGACGAACACCGGGGAGCTGTTTTTT. This sequence encodes CASGLSTNTGELFF.

This clone was counted ten times or more. This chain joins TRBV7-6 and TRBJ2-3, with 11 bases matching TRBD2. This CDR3 spans 18 amino acids. The trim removed 3 bases at V and 0 bases at J, leaving 8 bases unmatched. Per germline, CDR1 SGHVS and CDR2 FNYEAQ. CDR3 sequence (DNA): TGTGCCAGCAGCTTTAGCGGGGGGGCCCATAGGAGCACAGATACGCAGTATTTT. Translating gives CASSFSGGAHRSTDTQYF.

This clone was detected only once. The rearrangement links TRBV4-3 to TRBJ2-2; D possibly corresponds to TRBD2 (6 bases). Germline CDR1 and CDR2: LGHNA and YSLEER. The CDR3 spans 15 residues. V lost 0 bases and J 6 bases, leaving 11 bases between the germline ends. The CDR3 DNA reads TGCGCCAGCAGCCAAGAAGGACTAAGATCCGGGGAGCTGTTTTTT. It yields the protein CASSQEGLRSGELFF.

This chain uses TRBV7-9 with TRBJ1-2; 10 bases map to TRBD1. The length of the CDR3 is 15 residues. Germline loops: CDR1 SEHNR, CDR2 FQNEAQ (reference sequence). J lost 2 bases, V lost 5 bases, and 5 bases had no gene match. The CDR3 is CASSTPGQGNYGYTF. CDR3 coding DNA: TGTGCCAGCAGCACGCCGGGACAGGGGAACTATGGCTACACCTTC.

The rearrangement joins TRBV7-9 to TRBJ2-1; possible D gene TRBD2, 6 bases. Germline V gene sequence: CDR1 SEHNR, CDR2 FQNEAQ (reference sequence). CDR3 length: 15 residues. Trimming pared 5 bases from V and 8 bases from J, leaving 19 bases between. DNA of the CDR3: TGTGCCAGCAGCCCTTGGGGGGATTCTTGGGATGAGCAGTTCTTC. Translating it yields CASSPWGDSWDEQFF.

CDR3 residues: CASSQGPTGVTDTQYF. CDR3 nucleotide sequence: TGCGCCAGCAGCCAAGGGCCTACAGGGGTCACAGATACGCAGTATTTT. V is TRBV4-3 and J is TRBJ2-3; 7 positions agree with TRBD1. The germline gives CDR1 LGHNA, CDR2 YSLEER. There are 16 residues in the CDR3. With 1 base clipped from V and 2 bases from J, the junction kept 6 bases outside the gene matches.

This sequence joins TRBV5-1 and TRBJ1-5; TRBD1 might be the D (6 bases). This CDR3 has 14 residues. Per the germline V gene, CDR1 is SGHRS and CDR2 is YFSETQ. V dropped 0 bases and J dropped 5 bases, with 9 bases sitting between them. CDR3 region: CASSLGGQDQPQHF. The CDR3 bases are TGCGCCAGCAGCTTGGGGGGACAAGATCAGCCCCAGCATTTT. The complete variable domain, with remaining parts taken from reference TRBV5-1 and TRBJ1-5, reads KAGVTQTPRYLIKTRGQQVTLSCSPISGHRSVSWYQQTPGQGLQFLFEYFSETQRNKGNFPGRFSGRQFSNSRSEMNVSTLELGDSALYLCASSLGGQDQPQHFGDGTRLSIL.

The chain couples TRBV9 to TRBJ2-7; 11 nucleotides match TRBD2. This CDR3 has 15 residues. V lost 2 bases to trimming and J lost 5 bases; unmatched junction nucleotides: 6. CDR1 is SGDLS and CDR2 is YYNGEE in the germline V gene. This CDR3 is CASSVEGLAADEQYF. In DNA form, the CDR3 reads TGTGCCAGCAGCGTGGAGGGACTAGCGGCCGACGAGCAGTACTTC.

This clone was seen just once. This chain joins TRBV2 and TRBJ2-1; 8 nucleotides align to TRBD1. V gave up 6 bases and J gave up 6 bases; unmatched junction bases: 7. Germline loops: CDR1 SNHLY, CDR2 FYNNEI. The CDR3 extends over 14 amino acids. The CDR3 nucleotides are TGTGCCAGCAGGGAACAGGGGGTGGGCAATGAGCAGTTCTTC. It translates to CASREQGVGNEQFF.

The gene calls are TRBV10-2 and TRBJ2-1; TRBD2 matches 11 bases. The V segment lost 1 base and the J segment 6 bases; nucleotides outside the gene matches: 5. The CDR3 is 16 amino acids. Germline V lookup: CDR1 WSHSY, CDR2 SAAADI. The CDR3: CASSELLAGAFNEQFF. CDR3 nucleotides: TGCGCCAGCAGTGAGTTACTAGCGGGAGCCTTCAATGAGCAGTTCTTC.

CDR3 sequence (DNA): TGCAGCGTGGCATCACAGGGGGCTGATCAGCCCCAGCATTTT. Translated: CSVASQGADQPQHF. The genes are TRBV29-1 and TRBJ1-5; the match to TRBD1 covers 9 bases. CDR3 size: 14 residues. Trimming at V came to 6 bases and at J to 5 bases, leaving 8 bases not matched to a gene. CDR1 is SQVTM and CDR2 is ANQGSEA in the germline V gene. The full variable domain, its missing parts supplied by reference TRBV29-1 and TRBJ1-5, is SAVISQKPSRDICQRGTSLTIQCQVDSQVTMMFWYRQQPGQSLTLIATANQGSEATYESGFVIDKFPISRPNLTFSTLTVSNMSPEDSSIYLCSVASQGADQPQHFGDGTRLSIL.

The V call is TRBV10-3, the J call TRBJ2-6; D perhaps matches TRBD1 (5 bases). This CDR3 has 16 residues. Germline V gene data show CDR1 as ENHRY and CDR2 as SYGVKD. Trimming removed 4 bases at V and 3 bases at J, with 13 bases between. The CDR3 DNA sequence: TGTGCCATCAGTGGGGCAGGGCGAGGTGGGGCCAACGTCCTGACTTTC. It codes for CAISGAGRGGANVLTF.

J is TRBJ1-3 and V is TRBV7-2, with D maybe TRBD1 (6 bases). V dropped 5 bases and J dropped 4 bases, with 9 bases sitting between them. Germline CDR1 SGHTA, CDR2 FQGNSA. The CDR3 loop spans 13 amino acids. CDR3 bases: TGTGCCAGCAGCCCGGGACAAGGAAACACCATATATTTT. This gives the protein CASSPGQGNTIYF.

This sequence joins TRBV15 and TRBJ2-5; 14 bases agree with TRBD2. CDR3 length: 17 amino acids. CDR1 is LNHNV, CDR2 YYDKDF, per germline (reference sequence). V gave up 5 bases and J gave up 2 bases; unmatched junction bases: 7. The CDR3 DNA follows: TGTGCCACCAGCGGACGCGGGACTAGCGGGAGTCAAGAGACCCAGTACTTC. It is translated as CATSGRGTSGSQETQYF.

The chain uses TRBV7-2 and TRBJ1-3; weak D call: TRBD1 (6 bases). V was shortened by 6 bases and J by 0 bases, with 12 bases between the two germline ends. Germline V gives CDR1 SGHTA, CDR2 FQGNSA. The CDR3 is 15 residues long. The CDR3, as DNA: TGTGCCAGCAGTAGGGACATGAGCTCTGGAAACACCATATATTTT. Amino acid sequence: CASSRDMSSGNTIYF.

This chain links TRBV30 with TRBJ1-4; D is possibly TRBD1 (5 bases). The V end was cut by 2 bases, the J end by 5 bases, with 12 bases between. The CDR3 has 14 residues. Germline V gene data show CDR1 as GTSNPN and CDR2 as SVGIG (reference sequence). The CDR3 DNA follows: TGTGCCTGGAGTTCAGGGCACGGGAATGAAAAACTGTTTTTT. Protein sequence: CAWSSGHGNEKLFF.

J is TRBJ1-6 and V is TRBV10-3, with 8 bases lining up with TRBD1. With 1 base clipped from V and 10 bases from J, the junction kept 9 bases outside the gene matches. In germline, CDR1 is ENHRY, CDR2 SYGVKD. The CDR3 length is 16 residues. The CDR3 DNA reads TGTGCCATCAGTGAGTGGGCAGGGGGCGTACAATCACCCCTCCACTTT. Its translation: CAISEWAGGVQSPLHF.

J is TRBJ1-5 and V is TRBV19; tentatively, D is TRBD1 (6 bases). CDR3 length equals 15 residues. Germline CDR1 is LNHDA and CDR2 is SQIVND (reference sequence). V was trimmed by 7 bases and J by 4 bases, leaving 17 bases between them. CDR3 bases: TGTGCCAGTACCCTGTCGGGAGGGGGGAATCAGCCCCAGCATTTT. This encodes CASTLSGGGNQPQHF.

The chain couples TRBV6-5 to TRBJ1-4, with D possibly matching TRBD1 (6 bases). The CDR3 is 16 residues long. The germline V gene has CDR1 MNHEY and CDR2 SVGAGI. V lost 2 bases to trimming and J lost 1 base, with 11 bases between them. DNA of the CDR3: TGTGCCAGCAGTTACGGGGGCAGTGGAACTAATGAAAAACTGTTTTTT. It codes for CASSYGGSGTNEKLFF.

The V and J genes are TRBV4-3 and TRBJ2-6, with no clear D. The CDR3 length is 15 residues. Germline V gene data show CDR1 as LGHNA and CDR2 as YSLEER. With 1 base removed from V and 4 bases from J, the gap between germline ends came to 8 bases. CDR3 amino acids: CASSQGVIGANVLTF. In DNA, the CDR3 is TGCGCCAGCAGCCAAGGTGTAATAGGGGCCAACGTCCTGACTTTC.

This chain joins TRBV6-1 and TRBJ1-2, with 11 bases fitting TRBD1. Trimming at V came to 3 bases and at J to 0 bases, leaving 12 bases not matched to a gene. Germline CDR1 is MNHNS and CDR2 is SASEGT. The CDR3 sequence is 19 residues long. The DNA for the CDR3 is TGTGCCAGCAGTGACCGACGGACAGGGGGCGGCGGTGCTAACTATGGCTACACCTTC. Its protein is CASSDRRTGGGGANYGYTF.

The chain has TRBV15 and TRBJ2-7; 7 positions agree with TRBD1. The CDR3 sequence is 15 residues long. The ends lost 0 bases at V and 6 bases at J; junction bases unmatched: 8. Germline values: CDR1 LNHNV, CDR2 YYDKDF (reference sequence). In DNA, the CDR3 is TGTGCCACCAGCAGAGACTTTACTCCAGGGGGCGAGCAGTACTTC. Translating gives CATSRDFTPGGEQYF.

The chain couples TRBV5-6 to TRBJ1-1; maybe TRBD1 (6 bases). The germline V gene encodes CDR1 SGHDT and CDR2 YYEEEE. V shed 7 bases and J shed 5 bases, with 18 bases lying between them. This CDR3 spans 14 amino acids. CDR3 sequence reads: CASSWGQVMTEAFF. The CDR3 coding sequence is TGTGCCAGCTCATGGGGACAAGTAATGACTGAAGCTTTCTTT.

This clone has just a few counts. This rearrangement joins TRBV4-3 to TRBJ1-5; 10 nucleotides match TRBD1. J gave up 7 bases and V 0 bases, and 6 bases lay outside the gene matches. The CDR3 runs to 16 residues. Germline CDR1 reads LGHNA; CDR2 reads YSLEER. CDR3: CASSQEYGQGGQPQHF. The CDR3, as DNA: TGCGCCAGCAGCCAAGAATATGGACAGGGGGGACAGCCCCAGCATTTT.

This chain connects TRBV7-2 to TRBJ2-7; perhaps TRBD1 as D (5 bases). The CDR3 is 13 residues long. Germline CDR1 and CDR2: SGHTA and FQGNSA. The V end lost 5 bases, the J end lost 6 bases, and 14 bases lay between the germline ends. The CDR3 sequence is CASSPQSRGEQYF. DNA of the CDR3: TGTGCCAGCAGCCCCCAGTCTAGGGGCGAGCAGTACTTC.